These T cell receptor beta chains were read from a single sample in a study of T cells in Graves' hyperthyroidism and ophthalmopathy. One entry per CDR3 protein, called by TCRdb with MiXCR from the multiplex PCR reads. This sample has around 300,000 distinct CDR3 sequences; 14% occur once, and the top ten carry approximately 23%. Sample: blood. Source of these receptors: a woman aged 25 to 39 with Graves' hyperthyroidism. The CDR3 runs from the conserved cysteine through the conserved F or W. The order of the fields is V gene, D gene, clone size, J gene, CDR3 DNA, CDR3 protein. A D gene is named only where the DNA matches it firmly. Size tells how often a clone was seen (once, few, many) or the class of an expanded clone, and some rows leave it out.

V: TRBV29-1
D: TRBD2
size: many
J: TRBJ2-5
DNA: TGCACCGCCCCGGGACTAGCGGGAGAGACCCAGTACTTC
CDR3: CTAPGLAGETQYF

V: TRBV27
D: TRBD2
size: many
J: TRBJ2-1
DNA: TGTGCCAGCACCATCAGACTAGCGGATAACAATGAGCAGTTCTTC
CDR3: CASTIRLADNNEQFF

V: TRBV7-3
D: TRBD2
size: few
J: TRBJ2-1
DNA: TGTGCCAGCAGCTTAGTAGCGGGAGGGTCCAGCTCCTACAATGAGCAGTTCTTC
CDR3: CASSLVAGGSSSYNEQFF

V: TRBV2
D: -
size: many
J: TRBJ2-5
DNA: TGTGCCAGCAGGGAGGGCTTTCAAGAGACCCAGTACTTC
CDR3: CASREGFQETQYF

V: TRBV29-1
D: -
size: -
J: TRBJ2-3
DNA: TGCAGCGCCGGACCCACAGATACGCAGTATTTT
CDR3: CSAGPTDTQYF

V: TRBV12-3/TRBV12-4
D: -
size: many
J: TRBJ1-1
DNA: TGTGCCAGCAGTTTAGCGCGCAGGGGGAACACTGAAGCTTTCTTT
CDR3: CASSLARRGNTEAFF

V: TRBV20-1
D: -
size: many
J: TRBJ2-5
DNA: TGCAGTCAACAGGGAAGGGAAGAGACCCAGTACTTC
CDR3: CSQQGREETQYF

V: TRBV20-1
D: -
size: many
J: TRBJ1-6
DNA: TGCAGTGCTATCCACCGGGACAAACATAATTCACCCCTCCACTTT
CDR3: CSAIHRDKHNSPLHF

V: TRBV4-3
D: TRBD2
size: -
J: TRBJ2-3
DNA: TGCGCCAGCAGCCAGATGGGGGGGAGCACAGATACGCAGTATTTT
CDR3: CASSQMGGSTDTQYF

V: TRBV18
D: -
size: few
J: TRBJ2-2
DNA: TGTGCCAGCACAGGGCTCGTCGGGGAGCTGTTTTTT
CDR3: CASTGLVGELFF

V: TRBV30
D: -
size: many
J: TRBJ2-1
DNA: TGTGCCTGGAGTGTTGGTAAGGTGGACTACAATGAGCAGTTCTTC
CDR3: CAWSVGKVDYNEQFF

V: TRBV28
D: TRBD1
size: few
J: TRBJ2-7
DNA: TGTGCCAGCAGTTACAGGGGGGCCAGGCTCCAATCCTACGAGCAGTACTTC
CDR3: CASSYRGARLQSYEQYF

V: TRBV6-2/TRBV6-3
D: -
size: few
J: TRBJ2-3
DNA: TGTGCCAGCACGTCGATCACTAGCACAGATACGCAGTATTTT
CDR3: CASTSITSTDTQYF

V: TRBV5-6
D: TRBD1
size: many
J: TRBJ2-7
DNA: TGTGCCAGCAGCTTAACCGGGACAGGGAACGAGCAGTACTTC
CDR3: CASSLTGTGNEQYF

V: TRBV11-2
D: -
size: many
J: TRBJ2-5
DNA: TGTGCCAGCAGCTTATCCCCAGGGCAAGAGACCCAGTACTTC
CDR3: CASSLSPGQETQYF

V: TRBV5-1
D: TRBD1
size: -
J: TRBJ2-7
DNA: TGCGCCAGCAGCTTAGAGGGGGCGAGGGAGCAGTACTTC
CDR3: CASSLEGAREQYF

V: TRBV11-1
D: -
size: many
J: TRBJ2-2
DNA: TGTGCCAGCAGCTTACAGCGGAGGCCGACCGGGGAGCTGTTTTTT
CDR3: CASSLQRRPTGELFF

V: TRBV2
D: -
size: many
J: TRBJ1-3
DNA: TGTGCCAGCAGCCAGGGAAGTTCGGGAAACACCATATATTTT
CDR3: CASSQGSSGNTIYF

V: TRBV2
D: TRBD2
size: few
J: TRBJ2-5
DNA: TGTGCCAGCAGGGGGGGGGGAGCGACCCAGTACTTC
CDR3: CASRGGGATQYF

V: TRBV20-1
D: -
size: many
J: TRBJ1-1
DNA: TGCAGTGCTAGATGGGTGACTGAAGCTTTCTTT
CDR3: CSARWVTEAFF

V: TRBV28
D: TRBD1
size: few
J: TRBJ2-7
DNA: TGTGCCAACAGTCTCCGGGACAGGGGATGGTCCTACGAGCAGTACTTC
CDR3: CANSLRDRGWSYEQYF

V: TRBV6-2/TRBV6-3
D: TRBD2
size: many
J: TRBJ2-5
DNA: TGTGCCAGCAGTTACGCGGGAGAGAGGCAGTACTTC
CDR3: CASSYAGERQYF

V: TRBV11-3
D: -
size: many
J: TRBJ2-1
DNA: TGTGCCAGCAGCTTGGTGCGGAGGGATGAGCAGTTCTTC
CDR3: CASSLVRRDEQFF

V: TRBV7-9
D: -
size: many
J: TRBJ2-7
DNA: TGTGCCAGCAGCTTAGGGGTTATCGAGCAGTACTTC
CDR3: CASSLGVIEQYF

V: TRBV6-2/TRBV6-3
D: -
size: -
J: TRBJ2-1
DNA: TGTGCCAGCAGTTACCTCGGAGGGCCGGCGGGTAGCGAGCAGTTCTTC
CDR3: CASSYLGGPAGSEQFF

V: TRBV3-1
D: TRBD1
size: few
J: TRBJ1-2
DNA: TGTGCCAGCAGCGAGACAGGGGGCCTTGGCTACACCTTC
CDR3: CASSETGGLGYTF

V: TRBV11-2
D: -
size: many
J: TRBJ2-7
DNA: TGTGCCAGCAGCTCAATCACCCCGGTAGGTACGGAGCAGTACTTC
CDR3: CASSSITPVGTEQYF

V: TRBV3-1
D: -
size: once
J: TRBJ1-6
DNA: TGTGCCAGCAGCCAAGAGTCCGTAAGGTGGATTTCACCCCTCCACTTT
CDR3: CASSQESVRWISPLHF

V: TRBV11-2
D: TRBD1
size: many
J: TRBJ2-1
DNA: TGTGCCAGCAGCACACAGGGGGCGTACAATGAGCAGTTCTTC
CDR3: CASSTQGAYNEQFF

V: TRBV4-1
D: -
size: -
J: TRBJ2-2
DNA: TGCGCCAGCAGTGACGATCAACGGGGAAACACCGGGGAGCTGTTTTTT
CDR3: CASSDDQRGNTGELFF

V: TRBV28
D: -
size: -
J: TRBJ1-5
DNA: TGTGCCAGCAGTTTTGACAATCAGCCCCAGCATTTT
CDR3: CASSFDNQPQHF

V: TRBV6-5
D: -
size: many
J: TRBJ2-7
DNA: TGTGCCAGCAGTTACGAGTGGGGAGGAGCTTACGAGCAGTACTTC
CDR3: CASSYEWGGAYEQYF

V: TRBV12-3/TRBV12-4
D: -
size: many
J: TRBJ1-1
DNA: TGTGCCAGCAGTTTAGGGGTAAAAGCTTTCTTT
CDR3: CASSLGVKAFF

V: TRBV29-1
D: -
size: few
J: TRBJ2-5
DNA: TGCAGCGTTGAACCCCACCCGGCCGACAGTCGTATCCAGTACTTC
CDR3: CSVEPHPADSRIQYF

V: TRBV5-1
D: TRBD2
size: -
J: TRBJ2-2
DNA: TGCGCCAGCAGCTTGACGCTAGCGGCGAACACCGGGGAGCTGTTTTTT
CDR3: CASSLTLAANTGELFF

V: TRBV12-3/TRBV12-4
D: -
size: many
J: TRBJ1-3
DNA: TGTGCCAGCAGTCCCGCAGGGAGCTCTGGAAACACCATATATTTT
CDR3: CASSPAGSSGNTIYF

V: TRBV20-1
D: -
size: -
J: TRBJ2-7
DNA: TGCAGTGCTAGAGATCAAACAGGGATTTGGTCCTACGAGCAGTACTTC
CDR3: CSARDQTGIWSYEQYF

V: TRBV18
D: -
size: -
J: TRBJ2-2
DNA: TGTGCCAGCTCCCCGCGGAGTTCCGAGTTCGGGGAGCTGTTTTTT
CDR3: CASSPRSSEFGELFF

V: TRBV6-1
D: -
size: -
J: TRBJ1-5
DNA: TGTGCCAGCAGTGCCGCGGGTGGCAATCAGCCCCAGCATTTT
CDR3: CASSAAGGNQPQHF

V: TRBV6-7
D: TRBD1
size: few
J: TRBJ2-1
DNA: TGTGCCAGCAGTTACTTCCGGGACAGGGACATCTCTGAGCAGTTCTTC
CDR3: CASSYFRDRDISEQFF

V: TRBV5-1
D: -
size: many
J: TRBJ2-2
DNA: TGCGCCAGCAGCTTCGGTGGTAACACCGGGGAGCTGTTTTTT
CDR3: CASSFGGNTGELFF

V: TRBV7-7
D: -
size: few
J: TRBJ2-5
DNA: TGTGCTAGCAGCCCAGAGGAGGGGGGGCACCAAGAGACCCAGTACTTC
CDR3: CASSPEEGGHQETQYF

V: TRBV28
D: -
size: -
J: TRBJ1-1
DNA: TGTGCCAGCAGTTCTCCGGGACACAACACTGAAGCTTTCTTT
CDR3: CASSSPGHNTEAFF